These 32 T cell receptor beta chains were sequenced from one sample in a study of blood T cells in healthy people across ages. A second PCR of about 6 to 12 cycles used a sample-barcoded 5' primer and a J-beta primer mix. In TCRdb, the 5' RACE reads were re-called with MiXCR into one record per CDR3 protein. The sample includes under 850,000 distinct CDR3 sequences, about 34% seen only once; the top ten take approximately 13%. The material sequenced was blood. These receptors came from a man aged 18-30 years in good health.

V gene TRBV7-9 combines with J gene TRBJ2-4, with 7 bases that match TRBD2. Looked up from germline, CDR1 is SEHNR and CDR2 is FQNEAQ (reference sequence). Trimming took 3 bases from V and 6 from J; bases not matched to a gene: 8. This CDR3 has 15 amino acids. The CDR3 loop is CASSLTSSVLNIQYF. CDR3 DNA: TGTGCCAGCAGCTTGACTAGCTCGGTGCTAAACATTCAGTACTTC.

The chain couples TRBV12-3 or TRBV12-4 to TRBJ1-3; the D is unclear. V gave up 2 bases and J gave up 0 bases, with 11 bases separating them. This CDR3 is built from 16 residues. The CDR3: CASSLFAGGSGNTIYF. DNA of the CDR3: TGTGCCAGCAGTTTATTTGCAGGAGGCTCTGGAAACACCATATATTTT.

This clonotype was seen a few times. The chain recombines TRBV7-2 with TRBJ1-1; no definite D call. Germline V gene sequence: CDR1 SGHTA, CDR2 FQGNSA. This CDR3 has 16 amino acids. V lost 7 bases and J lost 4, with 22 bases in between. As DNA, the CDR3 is TGTGCCAGCACAACCGGGTCCCCTGGAATGGGCACTGAAGCTTTCTTT. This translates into CASTTGSPGMGTEAFF.

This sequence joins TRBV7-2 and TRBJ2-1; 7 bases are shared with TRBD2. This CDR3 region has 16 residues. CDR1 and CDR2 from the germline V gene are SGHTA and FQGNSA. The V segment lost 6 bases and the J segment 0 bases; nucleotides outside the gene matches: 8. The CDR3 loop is CASSSSGTSSYNEQFF. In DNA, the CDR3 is TGTGCCAGCAGTTCTAGCGGAACAAGCTCCTACAATGAGCAGTTCTTC.

CDR3 protein: CASSVGSGRTSGANVLTF. Written as DNA, the CDR3 is TGTGCCAGCAGCGTAGGGTCGGGCCGCACCTCTGGGGCCAACGTCCTGACTTTC. V gene TRBV9 combines with J gene TRBJ2-6; D is unclear. Germline V gives CDR1 SGDLS, CDR2 YYNGEE. V lost 0 bases, J lost 0 bases, and 13 bases lay in between. This CDR3 is built from 18 residues.

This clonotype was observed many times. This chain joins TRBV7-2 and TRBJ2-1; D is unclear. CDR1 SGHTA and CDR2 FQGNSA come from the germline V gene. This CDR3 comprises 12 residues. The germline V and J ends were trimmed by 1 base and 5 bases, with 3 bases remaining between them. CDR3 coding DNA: TGTGCCAGCAGCTTAGGCCACAATGAGCAGTTCTTC. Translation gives CASSLGHNEQFF. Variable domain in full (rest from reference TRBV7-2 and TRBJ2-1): GAGVSQSPSNKVTEKGKDVELRCDPISGHTALYWYRQSLGQGLEFLIYFQGNSAPDKSGLPSDRFSAERTGGSVSTLTIQRTQQEDSAVYLCASSLGHNEQFFGPGTRLTVL.

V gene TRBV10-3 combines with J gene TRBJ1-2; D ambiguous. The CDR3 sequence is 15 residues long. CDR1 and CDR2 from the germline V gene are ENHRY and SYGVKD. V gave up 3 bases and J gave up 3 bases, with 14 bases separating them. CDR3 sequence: CAISDPGRKDYGYTF. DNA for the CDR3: TGTGCCATCAGTGACCCAGGCAGGAAGGACTATGGCTACACCTTC.

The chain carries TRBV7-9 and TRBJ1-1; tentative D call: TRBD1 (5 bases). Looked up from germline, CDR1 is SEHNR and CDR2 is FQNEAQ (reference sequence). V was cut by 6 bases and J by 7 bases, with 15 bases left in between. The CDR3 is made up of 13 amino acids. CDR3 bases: TGTGCCAGCAGACTAGGGGTATCCGGTGAAGCTTTCTTT. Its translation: CASRLGVSGEAFF.

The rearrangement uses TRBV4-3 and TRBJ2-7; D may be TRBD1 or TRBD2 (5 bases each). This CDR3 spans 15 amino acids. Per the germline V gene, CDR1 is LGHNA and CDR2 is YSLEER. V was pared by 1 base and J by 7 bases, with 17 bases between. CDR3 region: CASSQVRDLHNEQYF. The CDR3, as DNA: TGCGCCAGCAGCCAAGTAAGGGACCTTCACAATGAGCAGTACTTC.

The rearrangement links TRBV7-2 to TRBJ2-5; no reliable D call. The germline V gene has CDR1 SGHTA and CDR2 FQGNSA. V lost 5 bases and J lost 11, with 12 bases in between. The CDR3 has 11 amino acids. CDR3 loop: CASSSHEEQYF. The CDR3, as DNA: TGTGCCAGCAGCAGCCACGAAGAGCAGTACTTC.

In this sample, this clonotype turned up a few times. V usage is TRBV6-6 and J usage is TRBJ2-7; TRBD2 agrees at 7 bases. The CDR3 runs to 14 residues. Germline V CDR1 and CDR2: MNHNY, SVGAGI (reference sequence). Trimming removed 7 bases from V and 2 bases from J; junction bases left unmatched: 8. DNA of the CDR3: TGTGCCAGCACCGCCGGGACTAAGCCCTACGAGCAGTACTTC. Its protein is CASTAGTKPYEQYF.

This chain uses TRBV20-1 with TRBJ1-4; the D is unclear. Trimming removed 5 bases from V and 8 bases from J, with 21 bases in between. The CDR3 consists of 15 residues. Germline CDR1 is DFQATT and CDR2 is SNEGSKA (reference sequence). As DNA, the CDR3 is TGCAGTGCTCCTCCAACGGGCAGGATTAAAGAAAAACTGTTTTTT. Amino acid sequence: CSAPPTGRIKEKLFF.

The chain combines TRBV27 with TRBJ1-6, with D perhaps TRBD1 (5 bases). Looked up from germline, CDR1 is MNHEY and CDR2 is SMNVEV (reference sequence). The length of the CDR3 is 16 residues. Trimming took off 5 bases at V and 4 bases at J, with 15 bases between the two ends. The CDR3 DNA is TGTGCCAGCAGTGAAAGAGGACAAATTTATAATTCACCCCTCCACTTT. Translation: CASSERGQIYNSPLHF.

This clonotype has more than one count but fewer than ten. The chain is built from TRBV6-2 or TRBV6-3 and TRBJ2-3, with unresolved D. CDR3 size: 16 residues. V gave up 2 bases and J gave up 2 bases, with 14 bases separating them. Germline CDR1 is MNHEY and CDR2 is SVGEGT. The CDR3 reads CASSYRLLKNTDTQYF. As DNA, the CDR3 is TGTGCCAGCAGTTACCGTTTGCTAAAGAACACAGATACGCAGTATTTT.

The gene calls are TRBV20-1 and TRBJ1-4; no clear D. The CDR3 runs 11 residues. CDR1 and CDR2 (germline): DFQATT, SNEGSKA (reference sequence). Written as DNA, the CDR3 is TGCAGGGGATGGTCTAATGAAAAACTGTTTTTT. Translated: CRGWSNEKLFF.

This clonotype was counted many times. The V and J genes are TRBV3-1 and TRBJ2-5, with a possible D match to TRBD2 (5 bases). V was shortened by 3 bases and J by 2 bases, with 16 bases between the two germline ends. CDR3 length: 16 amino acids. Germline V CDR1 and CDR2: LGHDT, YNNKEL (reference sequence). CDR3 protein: CASSQGRAVIQETQYF. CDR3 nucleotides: TGTGCCAGCAGCCAGGGGAGAGCGGTAATTCAAGAGACCCAGTACTTC.

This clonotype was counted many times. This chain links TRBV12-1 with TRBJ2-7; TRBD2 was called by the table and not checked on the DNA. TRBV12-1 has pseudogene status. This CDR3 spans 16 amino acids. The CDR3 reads CASSRAVLRCAYEQYF. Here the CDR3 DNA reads TGTGCCAGCAGCCGGGCGGTCCTCCGGTGTGCCTACGAGCAGTACTTC.

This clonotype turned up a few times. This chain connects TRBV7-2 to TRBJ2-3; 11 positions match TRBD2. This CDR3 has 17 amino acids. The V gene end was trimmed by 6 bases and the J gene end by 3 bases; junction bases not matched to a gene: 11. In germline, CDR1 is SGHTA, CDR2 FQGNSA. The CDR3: CASRLGSGGAYTDTQYF. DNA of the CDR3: TGTGCCAGCAGACTCGGTAGCGGGGGGGCCTATACAGATACGCAGTATTTT.

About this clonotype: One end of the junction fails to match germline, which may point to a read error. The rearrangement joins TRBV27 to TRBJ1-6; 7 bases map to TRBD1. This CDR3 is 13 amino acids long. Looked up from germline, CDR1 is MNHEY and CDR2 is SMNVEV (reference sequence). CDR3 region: CATLTGPGGPPHF. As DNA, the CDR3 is TGTGCCACCCTGACAGGGCCAGGGGGACCCCCCCACTTT.

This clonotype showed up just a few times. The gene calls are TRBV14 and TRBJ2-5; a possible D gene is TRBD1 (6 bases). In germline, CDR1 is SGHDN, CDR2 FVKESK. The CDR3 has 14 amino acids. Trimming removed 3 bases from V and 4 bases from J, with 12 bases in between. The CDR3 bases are TGTGCCAGCAGCCAGAACCCCAGGGGAGAGACCCAGTACTTC. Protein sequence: CASSQNPRGETQYF.

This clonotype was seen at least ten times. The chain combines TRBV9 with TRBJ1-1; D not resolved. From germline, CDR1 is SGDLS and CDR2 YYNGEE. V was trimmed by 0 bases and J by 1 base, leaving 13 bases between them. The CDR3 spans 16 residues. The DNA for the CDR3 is TGTGCCAGCAGCGTAGCTACGGTTGGAAAGAACACTGAAGCTTTCTTT. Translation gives CASSVATVGKNTEAFF. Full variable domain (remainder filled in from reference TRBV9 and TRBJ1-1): DSGVTQTPKHLITATGQRVTLRCSPRSGDLSVYWYQQSLDQGLQFLIQYYNGEERAKGNILERFSAQQFPDLHSELNLSSLELGDSALYFCASSVATVGKNTEAFFGQGTRLTVV.

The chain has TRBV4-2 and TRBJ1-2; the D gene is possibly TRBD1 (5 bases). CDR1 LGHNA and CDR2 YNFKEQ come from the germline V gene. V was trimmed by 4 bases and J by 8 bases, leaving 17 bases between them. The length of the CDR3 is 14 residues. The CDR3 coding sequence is TGTGCCAGCAGCCCCCCGGCGGGGGGTGAGGGCTACACCTTC. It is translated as CASSPPAGGEGYTF.

The CDR3 DNA sequence: TGTGCCAGCAGCCCCTGGACAGGGGTCGACAATGAGCAGTACTTC. Residues: CASSPWTGVDNEQYF. The chain joins TRBV7-9 to TRBJ2-1; 9 bases match TRBD1. Judging by the DNA end, TRBJ2-7 fits better; the J call may be wrong. This CDR3 contains 15 residues. Germline CDR1 and CDR2: SEHNR and FQNEAQ (reference sequence).

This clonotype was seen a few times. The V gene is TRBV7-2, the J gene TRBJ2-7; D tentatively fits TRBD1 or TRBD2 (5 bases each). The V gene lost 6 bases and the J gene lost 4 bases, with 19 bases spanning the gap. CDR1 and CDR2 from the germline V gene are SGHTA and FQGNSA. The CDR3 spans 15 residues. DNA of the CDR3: TGTGCCAGCAGTTTCCAGGGCCGGGGTCCGTACGAGCAGTACTTC. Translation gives CASSFQGRGPYEQYF.

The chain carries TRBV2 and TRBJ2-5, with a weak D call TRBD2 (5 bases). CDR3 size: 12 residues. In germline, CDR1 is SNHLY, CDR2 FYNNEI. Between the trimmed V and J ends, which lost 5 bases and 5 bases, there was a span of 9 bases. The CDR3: CASSRTLETQYF. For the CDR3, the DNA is TGTGCCAGCAGTAGGACTCTGGAGACCCAGTACTTC.

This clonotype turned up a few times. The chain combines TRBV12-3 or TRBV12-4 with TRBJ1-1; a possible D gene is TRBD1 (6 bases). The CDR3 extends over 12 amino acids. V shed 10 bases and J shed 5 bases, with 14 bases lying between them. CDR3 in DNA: TGTGCCACCCAAGGGGGGGAAACTGAAGCTTTCTTT. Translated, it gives CATQGGETEAFF.

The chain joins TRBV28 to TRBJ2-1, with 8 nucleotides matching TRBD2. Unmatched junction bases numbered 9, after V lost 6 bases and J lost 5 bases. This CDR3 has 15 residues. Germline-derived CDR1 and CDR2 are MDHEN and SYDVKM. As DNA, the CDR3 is TGTGCCAGCAGCGACGGACGAGCGGGGGACAATGAGCAGTTCTTC. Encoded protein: CASSDGRAGDNEQFF.

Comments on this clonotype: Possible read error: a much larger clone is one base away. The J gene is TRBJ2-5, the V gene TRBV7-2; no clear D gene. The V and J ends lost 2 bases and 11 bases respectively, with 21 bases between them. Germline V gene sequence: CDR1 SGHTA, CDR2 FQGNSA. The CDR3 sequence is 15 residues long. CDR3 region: CASSLIPSLYNEQYF. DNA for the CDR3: TGTGCCAGCAGCTTAATCCCCAGCTTATACAATGAGCAGTACTTC.

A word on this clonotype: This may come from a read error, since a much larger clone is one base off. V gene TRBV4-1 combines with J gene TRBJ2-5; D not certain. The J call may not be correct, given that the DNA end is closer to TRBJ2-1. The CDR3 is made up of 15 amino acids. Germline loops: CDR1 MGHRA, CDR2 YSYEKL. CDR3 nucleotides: TGCGCCAGCAGCCAAGATCTCACGCAGCAAGAGACCCAGTTCTTC. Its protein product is CASSQDLTQQETQFF.

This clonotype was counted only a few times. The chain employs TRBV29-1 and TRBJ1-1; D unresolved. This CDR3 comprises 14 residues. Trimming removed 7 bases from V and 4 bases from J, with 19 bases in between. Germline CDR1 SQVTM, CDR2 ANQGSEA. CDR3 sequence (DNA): TGCAGCGCTCTCAAAGGGAGAATGGGCACTGAAGCTTTCTTT. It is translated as CSALKGRMGTEAFF.

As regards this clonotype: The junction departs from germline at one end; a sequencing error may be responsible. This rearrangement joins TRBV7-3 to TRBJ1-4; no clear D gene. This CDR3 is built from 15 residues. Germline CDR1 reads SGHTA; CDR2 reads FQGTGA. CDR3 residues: CASSLKGHTSEKLFF. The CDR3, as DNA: TGTGCCAGCAGCTTAAAAGGGCACACTAGTGAAAAACTGTTTTTT.

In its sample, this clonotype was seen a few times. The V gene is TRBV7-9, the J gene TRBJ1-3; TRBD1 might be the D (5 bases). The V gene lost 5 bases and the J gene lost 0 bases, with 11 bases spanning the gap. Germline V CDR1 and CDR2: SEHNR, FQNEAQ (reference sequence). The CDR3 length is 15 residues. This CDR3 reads CASSPRGTSGNTIYF. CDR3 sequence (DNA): TGTGCCAGCAGCCCCCGTGGGACCTCTGGAAACACCATATATTTT.